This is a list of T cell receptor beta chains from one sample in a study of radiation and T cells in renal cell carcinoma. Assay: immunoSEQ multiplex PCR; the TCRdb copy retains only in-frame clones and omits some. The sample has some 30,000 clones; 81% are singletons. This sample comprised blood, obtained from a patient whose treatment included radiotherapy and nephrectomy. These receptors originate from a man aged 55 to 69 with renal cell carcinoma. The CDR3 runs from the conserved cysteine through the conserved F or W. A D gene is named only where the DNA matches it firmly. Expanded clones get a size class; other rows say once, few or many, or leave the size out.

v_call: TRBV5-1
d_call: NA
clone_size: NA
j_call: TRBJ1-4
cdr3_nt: TGCGCCAGCAGCCCAGGGACGGAGGGGGAAAAACTGTTTTTT
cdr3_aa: CASSPGTEGEKLFF

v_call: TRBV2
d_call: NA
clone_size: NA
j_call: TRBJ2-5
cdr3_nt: TGTGCCAGCACAGATCTCCAAGAGACCCAGTACTTC
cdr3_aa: CASTDLQETQYF

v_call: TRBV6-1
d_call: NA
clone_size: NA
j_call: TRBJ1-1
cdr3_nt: TGTGCCGCCGGAAAGAACACTGAAGCTTTCTTT
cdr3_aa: CAAGKNTEAFF

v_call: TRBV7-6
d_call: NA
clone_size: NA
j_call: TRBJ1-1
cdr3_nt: TGTGCCAGCAGCTTTGGAGGGCAGGGTCCGTCATGGGGTGAAGCTTTCTTT
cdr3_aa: CASSFGGQGPSWGEAFF

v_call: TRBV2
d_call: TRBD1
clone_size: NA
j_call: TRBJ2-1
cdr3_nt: TGTGCCAGCAGCCCACGACAGGGACCGTTCTTC
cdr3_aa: CASSPRQGPFF

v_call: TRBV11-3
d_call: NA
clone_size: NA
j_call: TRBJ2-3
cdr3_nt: TGTGCCAGCAGCTTGGACAGCACAGATACGCAGTATTTT
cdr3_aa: CASSLDSTDTQYF

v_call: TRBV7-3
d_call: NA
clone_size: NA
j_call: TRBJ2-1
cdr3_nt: TGTGCCAGCAGCTTAAACCCCGCCTATGGGGGCAATGAGCAGTTCTTC
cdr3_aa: CASSLNPAYGGNEQFF

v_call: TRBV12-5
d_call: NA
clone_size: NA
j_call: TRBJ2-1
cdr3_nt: TGTGCTAGCTATTGGGTCGGAACTGAGCAGTTCTTC
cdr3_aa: CASYWVGTEQFF

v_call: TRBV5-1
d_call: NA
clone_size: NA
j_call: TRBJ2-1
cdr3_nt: TGCGCCAGCAGCTTCGGATGGGGTGACGATGAGCAGTTCTTC
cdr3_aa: CASSFGWGDDEQFF

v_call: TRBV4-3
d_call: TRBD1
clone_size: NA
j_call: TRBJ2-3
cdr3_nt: TGCGCCAGCAGCCAAGGAACAGGGGATATGGATACGCAGTATTTT
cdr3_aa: CASSQGTGDMDTQYF

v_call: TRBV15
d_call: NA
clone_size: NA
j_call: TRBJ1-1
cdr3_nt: TGTGCCACCGCCAGCGGGGGAGAAGCTTTCTTT
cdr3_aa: CATASGGEAFF

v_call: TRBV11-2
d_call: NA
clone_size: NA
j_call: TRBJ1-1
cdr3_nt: TGTGCCAGCAGCTTAGTGGCAGGGAGGACTGAAGCTTTCTTT
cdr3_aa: CASSLVAGRTEAFF

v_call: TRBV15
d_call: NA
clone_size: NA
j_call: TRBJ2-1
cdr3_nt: TGTGCCACCAGCAGGGACCAGGGGGGTTACAATGAGCAGTTCTTC
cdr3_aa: CATSRDQGGYNEQFF

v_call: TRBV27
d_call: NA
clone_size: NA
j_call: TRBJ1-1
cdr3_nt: TGTGCCAGCAGGAGAATGAACACTGAAGCTTTCTTT
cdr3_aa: CASRRMNTEAFF

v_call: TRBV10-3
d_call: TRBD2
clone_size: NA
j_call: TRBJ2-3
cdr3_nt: TGTGCCATTAAAAGGGGACTAGCGGGAGGAACGTCTAGCACAGATACGCAGTATTTT
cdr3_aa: CAIKRGLAGGTSSTDTQYF

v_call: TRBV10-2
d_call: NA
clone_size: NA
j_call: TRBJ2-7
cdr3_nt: TGCGCCAGCGGAGCCTACGAGCAGTACTTC
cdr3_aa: CASGAYEQYF

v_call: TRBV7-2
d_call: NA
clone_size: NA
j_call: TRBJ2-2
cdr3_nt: TGTGCCAGCTCGACGATCTCCGGTCTGCGATCCGGGGAGCTGTTTTTT
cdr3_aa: CASSTISGLRSGELFF

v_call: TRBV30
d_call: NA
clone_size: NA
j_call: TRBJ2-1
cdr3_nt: TGTGCCTGGAGTGAGGGTAGAAGCTCCTACAATGAGCAGTTCTTC
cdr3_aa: CAWSEGRSSYNEQFF

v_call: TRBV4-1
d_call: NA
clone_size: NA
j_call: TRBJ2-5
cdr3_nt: TGCGCCAGCAGCCAAGTCAGGCTAGAGACCCAGTACTTC
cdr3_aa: CASSQVRLETQYF

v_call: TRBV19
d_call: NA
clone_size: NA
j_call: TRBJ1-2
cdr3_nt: TGTGCCAGTAGTATAGGGGGAGGGGATGAAATCTATGGCTACACCTTC
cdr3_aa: CASSIGGGDEIYGYTF

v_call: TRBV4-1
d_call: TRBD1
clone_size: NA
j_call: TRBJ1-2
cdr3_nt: TGCGCCAGCAGCGGGACAGGGGGGGCGCTAATTTTAAACACCTTC
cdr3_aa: CASSGTGGALILNTF

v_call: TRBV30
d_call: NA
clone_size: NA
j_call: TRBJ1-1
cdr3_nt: TGTGCCTGGAGTCGGACGGCCATGAGCACTGAAGCTTTCTTT
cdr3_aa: CAWSRTAMSTEAFF

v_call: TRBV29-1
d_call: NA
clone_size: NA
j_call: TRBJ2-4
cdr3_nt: TGCAGCGTTGAAGGGGTTTTTGGGAACATTCAGTACTTC
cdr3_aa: CSVEGVFGNIQYF

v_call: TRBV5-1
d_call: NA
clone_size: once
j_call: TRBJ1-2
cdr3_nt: TGCGCCAGCAGCTTGGAGTTGGGGCAGAGCTATGGCTACACCTTC
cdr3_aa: CASSLELGQSYGYTF

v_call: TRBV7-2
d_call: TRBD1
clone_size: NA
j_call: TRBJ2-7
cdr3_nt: TGTGCCAGCAGCAAGGGACAGACCTCCTACGAGCAGTACTTC
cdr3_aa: CASSKGQTSYEQYF